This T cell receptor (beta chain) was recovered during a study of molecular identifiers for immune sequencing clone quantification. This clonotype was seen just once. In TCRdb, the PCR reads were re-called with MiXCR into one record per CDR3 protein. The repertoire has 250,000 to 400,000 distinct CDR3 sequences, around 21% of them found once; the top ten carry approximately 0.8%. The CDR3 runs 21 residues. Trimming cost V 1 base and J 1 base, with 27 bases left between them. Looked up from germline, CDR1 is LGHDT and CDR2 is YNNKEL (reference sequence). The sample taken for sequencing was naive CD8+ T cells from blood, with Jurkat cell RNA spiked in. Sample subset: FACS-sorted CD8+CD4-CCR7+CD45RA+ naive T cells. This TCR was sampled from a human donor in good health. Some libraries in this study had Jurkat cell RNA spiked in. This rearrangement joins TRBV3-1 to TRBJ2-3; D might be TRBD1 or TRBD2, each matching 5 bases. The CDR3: CASSQVFIGASGPKRTDTQYF. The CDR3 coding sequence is TGTGCCAGCAGCCAAGTTTTCATCGGGGCCTCAGGACCAAAGCGCACAGATACGCAGTATTTT.